These 3 T cell receptor beta chains originate from one sample sequenced in a study of long-term antiretroviral therapy in people with HIV. An immunoSEQ assay, version v3.0, was performed at survey level. The table came from immunoSEQ multiplex PCR; TCRdb's copy has only in-frame clones and leaves some out. This table holds approximately 32,000 clones, roughly four fifths found once. The source material was unsorted PBMCs, sampled 0.4 years before starting antiretroviral therapy. These receptors all stem from a man aged 18-30 years with HIV.

The chain uses TRBV19 and TRBJ2-7; 12 bases agree with TRBD1. CDR1 and CDR2 (germline): LNHDA, SQIVND (reference sequence). The CDR3 has 15 residues. Trimming took 3 bases from V and 7 from J; bases not matched to a gene: 7. The CDR3 sequence: CASSMGTGGIREQYF. In nucleotides, the CDR3 is TGTGCCAGTAGTATGGGGACAGGGGGCATTCGGGAGCAGTACTTC. Full variable domain (rest looked up from reference TRBV19 and TRBJ2-7): DGGITQSPKYLFRKEGQNVTLSCEQNLNHDAMYWYRQDPGQGLRLIYYSQIVNDFQKGDIAEGYSVSREKKESFPLTVTSAQKNPTAFYLCASSMGTGGIREQYFGPGTRLTVT.

This chain links TRBV9 with TRBJ1-1, with D maybe TRBD1 (6 bases). Germline V CDR1 and CDR2: SGDLS, YYNGEE. Trimming cost V 7 bases and J 6 bases, with 13 bases left between them. This CDR3 has 12 amino acids. This chain's CDR3 is CASSLDSSEAFF. CDR3 sequence (DNA): TGTGCCAGCTCACTGGACAGCTCTGAAGCTTTCTTT.

The chain couples TRBV21-1 to TRBJ2-1; TRBD2 reflects the table's D call only, with no check against the DNA. TRBV21-1 is deemed a pseudogene. The CDR3 contains 12 residues. CDR3 bases: TGTGCCAGCAGCCCGGGAGGCAATGAGCAGTTCTTC. It yields the protein CASSPGGNEQFF.